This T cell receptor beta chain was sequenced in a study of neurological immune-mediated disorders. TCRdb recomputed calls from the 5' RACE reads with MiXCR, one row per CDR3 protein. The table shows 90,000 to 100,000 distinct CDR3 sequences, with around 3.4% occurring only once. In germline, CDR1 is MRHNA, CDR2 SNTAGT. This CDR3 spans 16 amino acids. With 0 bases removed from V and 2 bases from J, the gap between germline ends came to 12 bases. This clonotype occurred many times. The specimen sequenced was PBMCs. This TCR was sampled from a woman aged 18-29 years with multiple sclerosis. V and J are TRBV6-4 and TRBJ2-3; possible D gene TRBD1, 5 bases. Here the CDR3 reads CASSDSSQGPTDTQYF. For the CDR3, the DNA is TGTGCCAGCAGTGACTCGTCGCAGGGCCCCACAGATACGCAGTATTTT.